This T cell receptor (beta chain) was retrieved from a study of chemoradiotherapy in HPV16-positive cancers. Repeated repertoire sampling spanned the course of chemoradiotherapy. The CDR3 extends over 19 amino acids. V lost 0 bases to trimming and J lost 1 base, with 21 bases between them. Germline V CDR1 and CDR2: LGHNA, YSLEER. Overall study findings and caveats: Candidate HPV-specific clones and E7-related TCR motifs grew in tumor during treatment.

With respect to this clone: What it binds is not known.

Generated by immunoSEQ multiplex PCR, the TCRdb table keeps only in-frame clones and is missing some. The profile shows roughly 30,000 clones, around 92% of them singletons. This material consisted of blood, taken from a patient who underwent chemoradiotherapy. This clonotype was sampled from a human donor with HPV-associated anogenital cancer. V gene TRBV4-3 combines with J gene TRBJ2-5; tentative D call: TRBD1 (5 bases). The CDR3 bases are TGCGCCAGCAGCCAAGATACCTGGGGCACCGGGCCAGGCCAAGAGACCCAGTACTTC. This codes for CASSQDTWGTGPGQETQYF.